This T cell receptor (beta chain) was sequenced during a study of cytomegalovirus exposure and HLA in healthy donors. Trimming removed 1 base from V and 6 bases from J, with 6 bases in between. Germline assignment: CDR1 LNHNV and CDR2 YYDKDF (reference sequence). This CDR3 contains 13 residues. The PCR was carried out with 60 Vbeta primers and 13 Jbeta primers. The data were produced by immunoSEQ multiplex PCR, yet TCRdb's version contains in-frame clones alone and is incomplete. Here the sample spans just under 95,000 clones, 81% being singletons. The clonotype was recovered from a girl aged 2 to 10 in good health and CMV-seropositive. The sample consisted of PBMCs. The gene calls are TRBV15 and TRBJ2-2; no definite D call. CDR3 residues: CATSRVYSGELFF. In DNA, the CDR3 is TGTGCCACCAGCAGAGTTTACTCCGGGGAGCTGTTTTTT.